The present entry profiles one T cell receptor beta chain with its context. Its matching antigen is unknown. The source of the sample is a study of naive and memory T cell subsets. General study findings and limits: Possibly reflecting memory cells re-expressing CD45RA, a few larger clonotypes occurred in naive repertoires, especially CD8. Between naive and memory subsets, TCR abundance power law exponents differed.

An equimolar mix of two oligonucleotides served as the beta constant-region primer for TRBC1 and TRBC2. The ligated cDNA underwent four PCR rounds using SP2 and nested alpha and beta constant-region primers. The cDNA 3' end received a ligated single-stranded oligonucleotide carrying the SP2 primer and a 12-nucleotide UMI. TCRdb used MiXCR to reprocess the UMI-ligation and nested PCR reads, holding one entry per CDR3 protein. The repertoire holds about 150,000 distinct CDR3 sequences, with 22% as singletons. CMV status came from CD4+ IFNgamma after overnight CMV lysate stimulation. CD4 T cells were positively selected, then CD8 T cells from the CD4-negative fraction. Trimming took 2 bases from V and 1 from J; bases not matched to a gene: 4. Germline V CDR1 and CDR2: MDHEN, SYDVKM. The CDR3 consists of 16 residues.

V usage is TRBV28 and J usage is TRBJ2-7; 11 bases match TRBD1. The sample was naive CD4+ T cells from blood. The sequence came from a human donor in good health. CDR3 region: CASSLGGTGGSYEQYF. The CDR3 DNA reads as TGTGCCAGCAGTTTAGGGGGGACAGGGGGGTCCTACGAGCAGTACTTC.